This T cell receptor (beta chain) was sequenced in a study of blood T cell repertoires in COVID-19. This CDR3 is 16 amino acids long. Trimming cost V 5 bases and J 5 bases; bases outside gene matches: 14. The germline V gene has CDR1 WNHNN and CDR2 SYGVQD (reference sequence). Source study methods: Researchers report that nucleated cell counts were estimated from reference gene primer amplification. Data came from immunoSEQ multiplex PCR; TCRdb stores just in-frame clones and leaves some out. The D gene and trimming were derived from the DNA, and the V and J assignments and clone size from that table. This table holds 110,000 to 150,000 clones, approximately 87% found once.

The sequence derives from a woman aged 40 to 49 with acute or convalescent COVID-19. Input material: peripheral blood. This chain joins TRBV10-1 and TRBJ2-7; 8 positions agree with TRBD2. CDR3 DNA sequence: TGCGCCAGCAGTATGCCCTTTAGCGGGAAGAGGAACGAGCAGTACTTC. This encodes CASSMPFSGKRNEQYF.